What follows describes a single T cell receptor (beta chain). Its antigen is unidentified. This entry belongs to a study of T cell responses to AZD1222 COVID-19 vaccine. General study points: Spike-specific TCRs gained breadth and depth after people received two AZD1222 doses. Only after the peak T cell response were repertoires sampled. With dominance at 160-218 and 743-854, vaccine-associated CD4 TCRs spanned spike.

This table comes from immunoSEQ multiplex PCR, and its TCRdb copy is limited to in-frame clones, with some not included. The data contain about 84,000 clones, around nine tenths of them singletons. Germline V CDR1 and CDR2: WNHNN, SYGVQD (reference sequence). The CDR3 loop spans 14 amino acids. V was cut by 6 bases and J by 1 base, with 9 bases left in between. Specimen: peripheral blood, collected on day 0 of AZD1222 vaccination. This sequence was found in an adult in good health. The J gene is TRBJ2-2, the V gene TRBV10-1; possible D gene TRBD1, 6 bases. DNA of the CDR3: TGCGCCAGCAGCCTGGGACAGAACACCGGGGAGCTGTTTTTT. Encoded protein: CASSLGQNTGELFF.